Many counts were recorded for the clone carrying this T cell receptor beta chain. CDR1 and CDR2 (germline): SNHLY, FYNNEI. With 10 bases clipped from V and 5 bases from J, the junction kept 13 bases outside the gene matches. The CDR3 has 16 residues. The source of the sample is a study of metastatic and nonmetastatic thyroid tumors. All patients were treatment-naive before thyroid surgery. TCRdb re-called the PCR reads with MiXCR. Among 26,000 or so clones, 16% were seen once, and the ten largest hold around 6.1%. The receptor comes from a male donor with papillary thyroid cancer or a benign thyroid nodule (not recorded which). Some clones in this sample may be carry-over from other donors' samples. The V gene is TRBV2, the J gene TRBJ2-1; 11 positions match TRBD1. The sample comprised blood. CDR3 region: CATIFTGDRGDNEQFF. The CDR3 DNA is TGTGCCACAATATTCACGGGGGACAGGGGGGACAATGAGCAGTTCTTC.